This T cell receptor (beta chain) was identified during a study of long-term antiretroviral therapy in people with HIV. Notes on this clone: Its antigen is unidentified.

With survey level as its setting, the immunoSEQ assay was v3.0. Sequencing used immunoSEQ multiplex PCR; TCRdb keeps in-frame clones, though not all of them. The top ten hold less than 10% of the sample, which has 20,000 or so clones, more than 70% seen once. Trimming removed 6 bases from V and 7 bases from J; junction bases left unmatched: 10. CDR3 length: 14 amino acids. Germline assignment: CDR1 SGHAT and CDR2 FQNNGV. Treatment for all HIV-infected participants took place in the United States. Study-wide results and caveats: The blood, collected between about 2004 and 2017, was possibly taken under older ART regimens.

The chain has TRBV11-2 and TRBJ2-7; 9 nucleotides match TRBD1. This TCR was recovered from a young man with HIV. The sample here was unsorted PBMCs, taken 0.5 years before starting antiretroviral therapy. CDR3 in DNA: TGTGCCAGCAGTTCCGGGACAGGGATGAGGGAGCAGTACTTC. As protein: CASSSGTGMREQYF.